The entry below describes one TCR beta chain. The data belong to a study of blood T cell repertoires in COVID-19. At the level of the study: From T cells, B-cell-depleted T cells, or PBMCs came the material, which was cDNA or gDNA.

V lost 3 bases, J lost 2 bases, and 11 bases lay in between. The V gene's germline CDR1 is KGHSH and CDR2 LQKENI. The CDR3 totals 15 residues. In the authors' workflow: Amplifying reference gene primers gave estimates of nucleated cell counts. Assay: immunoSEQ multiplex PCR; the TCRdb copy retains only in-frame clones and omits some. That table gives V, J and clone size, and the DNA gave D and trimming. This sample has approximately 500,000 clones; 75% to 90% occur once, and the top ten carry around 0.92%. In Seattle, patients joined the study during active infection and were tracked longitudinally. The receptor was derived from a man between 18 and 29 years old with COVID-19, enrolled during active disease. The material sequenced was peripheral blood. The chain uses TRBV18 and TRBJ2-1, with D possibly being TRBD2 (6 bases). CDR3: CASSPGTPTYNEQFF. CDR3 bases: TGTGCCAGCTCACCCGGGACTCCCACCTACAATGAGCAGTTCTTC. Based on the CDR3 plus reference TRBV18 and TRBJ2-1, the full variable domain is NAGVMQNPRHLVRRRGQEARLRCSPMKGHSHVYWYRQLPEEGLKFMVYLQKENIIDESGMPKERFSAEFPKEGPSILRIQQVVRGDSAAYFCASSPGTPTYNEQFFGPGTRLTVL.